Listed here are 8 T cell receptor beta chains from one sample, sequenced in a study of cytomegalovirus exposure and HLA in healthy donors. PCR primers comprised 60 Vbeta and 13 Jbeta primers. Method: immunoSEQ multiplex PCR; TCRdb's copy keeps in-frame clones and lacks some. This table holds 150,000 to 170,000 clones, around 70% found once. Material: PBMCs. Receptors were obtained from a man aged 25 to 40 in good health and CMV-seronegative.

This sequence joins TRBV6-1 and TRBJ1-2; D ambiguous. CDR3 size: 13 residues. V lost 1 base, J lost 6 bases, and 9 bases lay in between. Germline loops: CDR1 MNHNS, CDR2 SASEGT. Written as DNA, the CDR3 is TGTGCCAGCAGTGAAGGAGGGAGCAATGGCTACACCTTC. As protein: CASSEGGSNGYTF.

The chain employs TRBV27 and TRBJ1-5; the D gene is possibly TRBD1 (6 bases). The germline CDR1 and CDR2 sequences are MNHEY and SMNVEV (reference sequence). V was clipped by 5 bases and J by 0 bases, with 14 bases between them. The CDR3 sequence is 16 residues long. CDR3 protein: CASSPGTQLSNQPQHF. CDR3 bases: TGTGCCAGCAGTCCAGGGACACAACTTAGCAATCAGCCCCAGCATTTT.

This clone appeared a few times. The chain combines TRBV27 with TRBJ2-6, with D possibly TRBD2 on 7 matching bases. Trimming took off 10 bases at V and 0 bases at J, with 25 bases between the two ends. Germline CDR1 MNHEY, CDR2 SMNVEV (reference sequence). The CDR3 loop spans 19 amino acids. Here the CDR3 DNA reads TGTGCCACCCCTAATGGGGGGGGCAAACTGAGCTCTGGGGCCAACGTCCTGACTTTC. It codes for CATPNGGGKLSSGANVLTF.

This clone was observed a few times. The chain joins TRBV11-2 to TRBJ2-3, with TRBD2 identical over 7 bases. The CDR3 covers 15 residues. Germline V lookup: CDR1 SGHAT, CDR2 FQNNGV. V lost 3 bases and J lost 1; bases outside the gene matches: 4. DNA of the CDR3: TGTGCCAGCAGCTTTAATCGGGGGGGCACAGATACGCAGTATTTT. This encodes CASSFNRGGTDTQYF.

This chain links TRBV4-1 with TRBJ2-7; D is unclear. Germline CDR1 reads MGHRA; CDR2 reads YSYEKL. V lost 0 bases and J 4 bases, leaving 13 bases between the germline ends. This CDR3 has 15 amino acids. CDR3 DNA: TGCGCCAGCAGCCAAGATTCGAGGCCGAGATACGAGCAGTACTTC. Protein product: CASSQDSRPRYEQYF.

This clone has only one observation. This sequence joins TRBV6-5 and TRBJ2-1; D is unresolved. Between the trimmed V and J ends, which lost 2 bases and 5 bases, there was a span of 4 bases. Germline V gene sequence: CDR1 MNHEY, CDR2 SVGAGI. This CDR3 spans 12 amino acids. CDR3 protein: CASSYPNNEQFF. CDR3 sequence (DNA): TGTGCCAGCAGTTACCCAAACAATGAGCAGTTCTTC.

This sequence joins TRBV7-6 and TRBJ2-2, with TRBD1 matching over 10 bases. Germline lookup yields CDR1 SGHVS and CDR2 FNYEAQ. The V gene end was trimmed by 6 bases and the J gene end by 6 bases; junction bases not matched to a gene: 10. This CDR3 has 16 amino acids. For the CDR3, the DNA is TGTGCCAGCAGGGTAGGCGGGACAGGGGACGCCGGGGAGCTGTTTTTT. Translated, it gives CASRVGGTGDAGELFF.

This clone was detected once. The chain links TRBV28 to TRBJ2-5; D is perhaps TRBD2 (6 bases). CDR1 and CDR2 (germline): MDHEN, SYDVKM. V dropped 6 bases and J dropped 1 base, with 12 bases sitting between them. The CDR3 is 14 amino acids. CDR3 sequence reads: CASRGMRGQETQYF. CDR3 in DNA: TGTGCCAGCAGGGGAATGCGGGGCCAAGAGACCCAGTACTTC.